A single sample is the source of the 27 T cell receptor beta chains below, sequenced in a study of T cell responses to AZD1222 COVID-19 vaccine (dated by TCRdb to the early 2020s). The library was made by the immunoSEQ multiplex PCR assay. As stored in TCRdb, this immuneACCESS dataset retains in-frame rearrangements with V and J assigned. A fraction of the clones does not appear; measured against another copy, unresolved V genes explain less than half of the discrepancy, and the remainder lacks a known reason. The sample data list approximately 150,000 clones, and over 75% of these were observed just once. The ten most abundant clones make up 1.4% of the sample. Explained via the paper, the time point label denotes: baseline before first vaccination. The source material was peripheral blood, sampled on day 0 of AZD1222 vaccination. The receptors derive from an adult in good health.

This clone was observed once. The chain couples TRBV6-6 to TRBJ1-4; D is possibly TRBD1 (5 bases). Germline CDR1 reads MNHNY; CDR2 reads SVGAGI (reference sequence). This CDR3 comprises 12 residues. V dropped 11 bases and J dropped 8 bases, with 15 bases sitting between them. CDR3 DNA sequence: TGTGCCTACTTAGGGGTCGGGGAAAAACTGTTTTTT. Protein: CAYLGVGEKLFF.

The J gene is TRBJ1-3, the V gene TRBV3-1 (or the pseudogene TRBV3-2); no firm D call. This CDR3 spans 12 amino acids. Per the germline V gene, CDR1 is LGHDT and CDR2 is YNNKEL (reference sequence). Between the trimmed V and J ends, which lost 3 bases and 3 bases, there was a span of 3 bases. The chain's CDR3 is CASSQDGNTIYF. Here the CDR3 DNA reads TGTGCCAGCAGCCAGGATGGAAACACCATATATTTT.

The gene calls are TRBV5-1 and TRBJ1-6; 10 positions match TRBD1. The CDR3 is 15 residues long. CDR1 and CDR2 from the germline V gene are SGHRS and YFSETQ. V trimming: 1 base; J trimming: 14 bases; junction bases outside the gene matches: 9. CDR3 nucleotides: TGCGCCAGCAGCTTGTTGGGACAGGGGAGGGTGTCCCTCCACTTT. Its protein is CASSLLGQGRVSLHF. The full variable domain, completed using reference TRBV5-1 and TRBJ1-6, is KAGVTQTPRYLIKTRGQQVTLSCSPISGHRSVSWYQQTPGQGLQFLFEYFSETQRNKGNFPGRFSGRQFSNSRSEMNVSTLELGDSALYLCASSLLGQGRVSLHFGNGTRLTVT.

This chain connects TRBV6-2 or TRBV6-3 to TRBJ1-4; D is undetermined. Germline V lookup: CDR1 MNHEY, CDR2 SVGEGT. The CDR3 loop spans 17 amino acids. Trimming shortened V by 4 bases and J by 2 bases, and 17 bases separated the two germline ends. CDR3 in DNA: TGTGCCAGCAGTTTATCCAAGTCCTTGGTGACTAATGAAAAACTGTTTTTT. Its protein is CASSLSKSLVTNEKLFF.

This chain connects TRBV19 to TRBJ2-1; D is perhaps TRBD1 or TRBD2 (7 bases each). The germline V gene encodes CDR1 LNHDA and CDR2 SQIVND (reference sequence). Trimming pared 5 bases from V and 6 bases from J, leaving 17 bases between. This CDR3 comprises 15 residues. The CDR3 loop reads CASSPLGRGGNEQFF. The CDR3 DNA reads as TGTGCCAGTAGTCCCCTCGGCAGGGGGGGCAATGAGCAGTTCTTC. The full variable domain, its missing parts supplied by reference TRBV19 and TRBJ2-1, is DGGITQSPKYLFRKEGQNVTLSCEQNLNHDAMYWYRQDPGQGLRLIYYSQIVNDFQKGDIAEGYSVSREKKESFPLTVTSAQKNPTAFYLCASSPLGRGGNEQFFGPGTRLTVL.

This chain joins TRBV6-2 or TRBV6-3 and TRBJ2-3; D unresolved. Looked up from germline, CDR1 is MNHEY and CDR2 is SVGEGT. This CDR3 is 13 amino acids long. Trimming shortened V by 2 bases and J by 9 bases, and 12 bases separated the two germline ends. The CDR3 DNA sequence: TGTGCCAGCAGTTACGGATCAGGTGGAACGCAGTATTTT. It encodes CASSYGSGGTQYF.

The genes are TRBV24-1 and TRBJ2-3; TRBD2 matches at 8 bases. This CDR3 comprises 16 residues. Losses at the gene ends were 3 bases for V and 5 bases for J; bases not matched to a gene: 9. The germline CDR1 and CDR2 sequences are KGHDR and SFDVKD. In nucleotides, the CDR3 is TGTGCCACCAGTGATCTAAGCGGGAGAAATAGAGATACGCAGTATTTT. Translating gives CATSDLSGRNRDTQYF.

The CDR3 bases are TGTGCCAGCAGTGAAGGCCAGCTAGCGGGGGGGAATGAGCAGTTCTTC. Encoded protein: CASSEGQLAGGNEQFF. This chain links TRBV6-1 with TRBJ2-1, with TRBD2 identical over 12 bases. Germline-derived CDR1 and CDR2 are MNHNS and SASEGT. V was clipped by 1 base and J by 7 bases; unmatched bases: 5. The CDR3 is 16 amino acids.

V gene TRBV3-1 (or the pseudogene TRBV3-2) combines with J gene TRBJ1-3, with a tentative D call TRBD1 (5 bases). Germline V CDR1 and CDR2: LGHDT, YNNKEL (reference sequence). The CDR3 has 17 residues. V was cut by 1 base and J by 0 bases, with 13 bases left in between. The CDR3, as DNA: TGTGCCAGCAGCCAAGTATTTGGGGGTCTCTCTGGAAACACCATATATTTT. It encodes CASSQVFGGLSGNTIYF.

Only a few counts were recorded for this clone. The V call is TRBV7-8, the J call TRBJ1-1; unclear D gene. The CDR3 is made up of 15 amino acids. Germline values: CDR1 SGHVS, CDR2 FQNEAQ. Trimming left V 2 bases short and J 1 base short, with 11 bases between. DNA for the CDR3: TGTGCCAGCAGCTTACCAAGGCTCAGGAACACTGAAGCTTTCTTT. Protein sequence: CASSLPRLRNTEAFF.

This rearrangement joins TRBV6-5 to TRBJ1-1, with D unresolved. CDR1 and CDR2 (germline): MNHEY, SVGAGI. V was shortened by 4 bases and J by 1 base, with 7 bases between the two germline ends. This CDR3 has 13 amino acids. The CDR3 is CASSWTENTEAFF. The DNA for the CDR3 is TGTGCCAGCAGTTGGACGGAGAACACTGAAGCTTTCTTT.

The chain uses TRBV9 and TRBJ1-1; D is ambiguous. This CDR3 region has 13 residues. V lost 3 bases and J 4 bases, leaving 10 bases between the germline ends. CDR1 is SGDLS, CDR2 YYNGEE, per germline. Here the CDR3 reads CASSGPLGTEAFF. Here the CDR3 DNA reads TGTGCCAGCAGCGGCCCGTTGGGCACTGAAGCTTTCTTT.

The gene calls are TRBV6-6 and TRBJ1-3; 11 bases are shared with TRBD1. CDR3 length: 15 amino acids. The V and J ends lost 6 bases and 4 bases, in that order; junction bases with no gene match: 5. The germline gives CDR1 MNHNY, CDR2 SVGAGI (reference sequence). CDR3 sequence reads: CASSSGDRGGNTIYF. In nucleotides, the CDR3 is TGTGCCAGCAGCTCCGGGGACAGGGGGGGAAACACCATATATTTT.

V usage is TRBV7-3 and J usage is TRBJ2-7; D possibly corresponds to TRBD1 (6 bases). The V and J ends lost 1 base and 0 bases respectively, with 13 bases between them. This CDR3 spans 16 amino acids. The germline V gene has CDR1 SGHTA and CDR2 FQGTGA. DNA for the CDR3: TGTGCCAGCAGCTTAAGCCCCGACAGGCACTCCTACGAGCAGTACTTC. It yields the protein CASSLSPDRHSYEQYF. The variable domain in full, completed from reference TRBV7-3 and TRBJ2-7, reads GAGVSQTPSNKVTEKGKYVELRCDPISGHTALYWYRQSLGQGPEFLIYFQGTGAADDSGLPNDRFFAVRPEGSVSTLKIQRTERGDSAVYLCASSLSPDRHSYEQYFGPGTRLTVT.

The V call is TRBV5-1, the J call TRBJ1-1, with D uncertain. V dropped 0 bases and J dropped 3 bases, with 6 bases sitting between them. The CDR3 is 13 amino acids. CDR1 and CDR2 (germline): SGHRS, YFSETQ. The CDR3: CASSLAGYTEAFF. The CDR3 region has the DNA TGCGCCAGCAGCTTGGCCGGGTACACTGAAGCTTTCTTT.

CDR3 residues: CATSDSRDPGRGTQYF. The CDR3 DNA reads as TGTGCCACCAGTGATTCCCGGGACCCGGGGCGAGGTACGCAGTATTTT. V gene TRBV24-1 combines with J gene TRBJ2-3, with D possibly called TRBD1 or TRBD2 (5 bases each). This CDR3 spans 16 amino acids. Trimming stripped 2 bases from V and 8 bases from J, with 19 bases between. Germline CDR1 reads KGHDR; CDR2 reads SFDVKD.

This chain links TRBV19 with TRBJ1-4; no clear D. Per the germline V gene, CDR1 is LNHDA and CDR2 is SQIVND (reference sequence). The CDR3 totals 17 residues. V shed 3 bases and J shed 0 bases, with 14 bases lying between them. DNA for the CDR3: TGTGCCAGTAGTATCTACCCAGGAAAAACAACTAATGAAAAACTGTTTTTT. Encoded protein: CASSIYPGKTTNEKLFF. The full variable domain, its missing parts supplied by reference TRBV19 and TRBJ1-4, is DGGITQSPKYLFRKEGQNVTLSCEQNLNHDAMYWYRQDPGQGLRLIYYSQIVNDFQKGDIAEGYSVSREKKESFPLTVTSAQKNPTAFYLCASSIYPGKTTNEKLFFGSGTQLSVL.

This chain links TRBV27 with TRBJ2-7, with D maybe TRBD2 (5 bases). The germline V and J ends were trimmed by 6 bases and 3 bases, with 12 bases remaining between them. The germline gives CDR1 MNHEY, CDR2 SMNVEV (reference sequence). The CDR3 sequence is 13 residues long. CDR3 protein: CASRLSSGYEQYF. The DNA for the CDR3 is TGTGCCAGCAGACTCTCAAGCGGCTACGAGCAGTACTTC.

The chain couples TRBV19 to TRBJ1-4; D might be TRBD1 (5 bases). V was pared by 2 bases and J by 3 bases, with 10 bases between. The CDR3 extends over 15 amino acids. The germline CDR1 and CDR2 sequences are LNHDA and SQIVND (reference sequence). The CDR3 spells CASSIRHRPNEKLFF. The DNA for the CDR3 is TGTGCCAGTAGTATACGGCACAGGCCTAATGAAAAACTGTTTTTT.

The chain combines TRBV14 with TRBJ2-3; TRBD1 matches 10 bases. Germline V gene lookup returns CDR1 SGHDN and CDR2 FVKESK. The V segment lost 4 bases and the J segment 3 bases; nucleotides outside the gene matches: 4. The CDR3 is 15 residues long. The CDR3 protein is CASSLRTGGTDTQYF. The CDR3 nucleotides are TGTGCCAGCAGCCTAAGGACAGGGGGAACAGATACGCAGTATTTT. Variable domain in full (rest from reference TRBV14 and TRBJ2-3): EAGVTQFPSHSVIEKGQTVTLRCDPISGHDNLYWYRRVMGKEIKFLLHFVKESKQDESGMPNNRFLAERTGGTYSTLKVQPAELEDSGVYFCASSLRTGGTDTQYFGPGTRLTVL.

This chain connects TRBV4-3 to TRBJ2-2; D remains ambiguous. V lost 0 bases and J lost 5, with 7 bases in between. The CDR3 totals 14 residues. Germline values: CDR1 LGHNA, CDR2 YSLEER. CDR3 DNA: TGCGCCAGCAGCCAAGAGAGATATACCGGGGAGCTGTTTTTT. This translates into CASSQERYTGELFF.

V is TRBV18 and J is TRBJ2-2, with 9 bases matching TRBD2. The junction had 6 bases not matched to a gene; V was cut back by 2 bases and J by 5 bases. The CDR3 spans 16 residues. Looked up from germline, CDR1 is KGHSH and CDR2 is LQKENI. The CDR3 DNA reads TGTGCCAGCTCACCAGTAGCGGGAGCTGGAACCGGGGAGCTGTTTTTT. Protein: CASSPVAGAGTGELFF.

This clone was seen more than once but under ten times. The chain uses TRBV11-2 and TRBJ2-1; 11 bases align to TRBD2. The germline V gene encodes CDR1 SGHAT and CDR2 FQNNGV. The CDR3 is made up of 15 amino acids. After removal of 5 bases from V and 4 bases from J, the junction contained 4 bases not matched to a gene. This chain's CDR3 is CASSPGTSGYNEQFF. The CDR3 coding sequence is TGTGCCAGCAGCCCCGGGACTAGCGGTTACAATGAGCAGTTCTTC.

This clone was seen just once. The chain combines TRBV24-1 with TRBJ1-1, with 8 bases matching TRBD1. Unmatched junction bases numbered 5, after V lost 7 bases and J lost 5 bases. This CDR3 spans 13 amino acids. The germline CDR1 and CDR2 sequences are KGHDR and SFDVKD. The CDR3 here is CATSRTGRTEAFF. In DNA, the CDR3 is TGTGCCACCAGCCGGACAGGGCGGACTGAAGCTTTCTTT.

The rearrangement joins TRBV14 to TRBJ2-7; tentatively, D is TRBD1 or TRBD2 (5 bases each). The CDR3 has 16 amino acids. Per the germline V gene, CDR1 is SGHDN and CDR2 is FVKESK. V gave up 4 bases and J gave up 7 bases, with 23 bases separating them. CDR3: CASSPLFKGRWGEQYF. CDR3 sequence (DNA): TGTGCCAGCAGCCCTCTATTTAAAGGCCGATGGGGGGAGCAGTACTTC.

The chain links TRBV5-1 to TRBJ2-7, with 7 bases fitting TRBD2. The V and J ends lost 4 bases and 3 bases, in that order; junction bases with no gene match: 13. The CDR3 covers 16 residues. CDR1 and CDR2 (germline): SGHRS, YFSETQ. In DNA form, the CDR3 reads TGCGCCAGCAGCAAAGAGGGCGGGAGAAGCTACTACGAGCAGTACTTC. It is translated as CASSKEGGRSYYEQYF.

This sequence joins TRBV7-9 and TRBJ2-7, with 9 bases that match TRBD1. The ends lost 4 bases at V and 4 bases at J; junction bases unmatched: 5. CDR1 SEHNR and CDR2 FQNEAQ come from the germline V gene (reference sequence). The CDR3 is made up of 14 amino acids. The CDR3 coding sequence is TGTGCCAGCAGCTCGGACAGGGGCGGGTACGAGCAGTACTTC. Protein: CASSSDRGGYEQYF.